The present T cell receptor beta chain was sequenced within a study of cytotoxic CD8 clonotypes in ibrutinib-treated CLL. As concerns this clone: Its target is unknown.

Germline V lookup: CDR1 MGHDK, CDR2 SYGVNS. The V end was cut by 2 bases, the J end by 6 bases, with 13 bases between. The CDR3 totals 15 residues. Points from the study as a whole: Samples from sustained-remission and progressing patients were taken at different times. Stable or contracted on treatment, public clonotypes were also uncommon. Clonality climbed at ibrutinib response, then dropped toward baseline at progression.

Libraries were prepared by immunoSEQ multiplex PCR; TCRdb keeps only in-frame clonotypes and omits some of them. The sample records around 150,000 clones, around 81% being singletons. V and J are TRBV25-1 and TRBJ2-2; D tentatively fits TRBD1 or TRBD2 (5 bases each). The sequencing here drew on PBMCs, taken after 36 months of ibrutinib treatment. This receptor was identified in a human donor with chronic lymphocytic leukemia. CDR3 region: CASSERLGVSGELFF. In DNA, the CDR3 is TGTGCCAGCAGTGAAAGGTTGGGGGTCTCCGGGGAGCTGTTTTTT.